Listed here is a single TCR beta chain. Its specificity is not known. This record comes from a study of cytomegalovirus exposure and HLA in healthy donors. Donors showed nominal health when sampled, although they likely had unrecorded immune exposures. General study results and limits: Later analysis revealed greater clonal expansion in HLA-associated TCR beta chains than in equally common others. When a later analysis was performed, an Asian-associated ancestry cluster reportedly had fewer N-insertions than the roughly 700-donor mean. The presence/absence work took it that sequencing depth was about the same across donors.

PCR primers comprised 60 Vbeta and 13 Jbeta primers. Some clones are missing from TCRdb's copy, which holds only in-frame ones; the method was immunoSEQ multiplex PCR. The sample lists tens of thousands of clones; 75% were seen once. Material for sequencing was PBMCs. The source is a woman in her 30s in good health and CMV-seropositive.

CDR3 sequence (DNA): TGTGCCAGCTCACCATTTCCCAGGACTAAAGAGACCCAGTACTTC. Amino acid sequence: CASSPFPRTKETQYF. The V gene is TRBV18, the J gene TRBJ2-5, with a weak D call TRBD2 (6 bases). Germline CDR1 KGHSH, CDR2 LQKENI. The CDR3 extends over 15 amino acids. Trimming cost V 2 bases and J 3 bases, with 13 bases left between them.